These T cell receptor beta chains were read from a single sample in a study of monozygotic twins with inflammatory bowel disease. Following a re-call of the 5' RACE reads, TCRdb has one entry per CDR3 protein and lacks DNA. The listing records 95,000 to 110,000 distinct CDR3 sequences. The sample consisted of blood. The receptor source for this set is a human donor with ulcerative colitis or Crohn's disease, or a healthy co-twin of an affected twin (not recorded which). CDR3s include the opening cysteine and the closing phenylalanine or tryptophan.

V gene: TRBV6-2/TRBV6-3; J gene: TRBJ1-5; CDR3 protein: CASSQDDAGSQHF
V gene: TRBV6-5; J gene: TRBJ2-7; CDR3 protein: CASSYSRGGMNEQYF
V gene: TRBV7-2; J gene: TRBJ1-3; CDR3 protein: CASSSGVLSGNTIYF
V gene: TRBV12-3/TRBV12-4; J gene: TRBJ2-3; CDR3 protein: CASRISGSFWDTQYF
V gene: TRBV5-6; J gene: TRBJ2-5; CDR3 protein: CASSITRQGPKPQETQYF
V gene: TRBV7-2; J gene: TRBJ2-3; CDR3 protein: CASSLGDPTDTQYF
V gene: TRBV27; J gene: TRBJ1-6; CDR3 protein: CASSLFSGGNSPLHF
V gene: TRBV7-2; J gene: TRBJ2-3; CDR3 protein: CASSLYQGHGTDTQYF
V gene: TRBV7-9; J gene: TRBJ2-7; CDR3 protein: CASSLKGGSYEQYF
V gene: TRBV5-1; J gene: TRBJ1-1; CDR3 protein: CASSSETGSGTEAFF
V gene: TRBV5-1; J gene: TRBJ2-2; CDR3 protein: CASSLRGQRTGTGELFF
V gene: TRBV28; J gene: TRBJ1-5; CDR3 protein: CASRVQNNQPQHF
V gene: TRBV4-3; J gene: TRBJ2-1; CDR3 protein: CASSQKRGRSLAAYNEQFF
V gene: TRBV4-2; J gene: TRBJ2-3; CDR3 protein: CASSQDGPTQYF
V gene: TRBV6-5; J gene: TRBJ2-2; CDR3 protein: CASSYSGAGRNTGELFF
V gene: TRBV20-1; J gene: TRBJ2-7; CDR3 protein: CSARKAQGSYEQYF
V gene: TRBV4-3; J gene: TRBJ2-2; CDR3 protein: CASSQRDRDTGELFF
V gene: TRBV18; J gene: TRBJ2-5; CDR3 protein: CASSPQETQYF
V gene: TRBV28; J gene: TRBJ1-2; CDR3 protein: CASSLEGSTYGYTF
V gene: TRBV19; J gene: TRBJ1-5; CDR3 protein: CASSPRRGGWNQPQHF
V gene: TRBV20-1; J gene: TRBJ2-3; CDR3 protein: CSARTGGTDTQYF
V gene: TRBV30; J gene: TRBJ2-1; CDR3 protein: CAWSVQRTSGYNEQFF
V gene: TRBV7-2; J gene: TRBJ1-2; CDR3 protein: CASSQAQLRGYTF
V gene: TRBV19; J gene: TRBJ1-5; CDR3 protein: CATQRDYNQPQHF
V gene: TRBV21-1; J gene: TRBJ1-3; CDR3 protein: CASSKDNSGNTIYF
V gene: TRBV6-5; J gene: TRBJ2-1; CDR3 protein: CASSYSTSEQFF
V gene: TRBV20-1; J gene: TRBJ2-7; CDR3 protein: CSARVPIENYEQYF
V gene: TRBV7-9; J gene: TRBJ2-7; CDR3 protein: CASSLTGGAHEQYF
V gene: TRBV7-2; J gene: TRBJ2-3; CDR3 protein: CASRRSLSTDTQYF
V gene: TRBV29-1; J gene: TRBJ1-4; CDR3 protein: CSVEDSGLGKLFF
V gene: TRBV20-1; J gene: TRBJ1-5; CDR3 protein: CSATKTGGFFVSNQPQHF
V gene: TRBV27; J gene: TRBJ2-2; CDR3 protein: CASRYSTGELFF
V gene: TRBV27; J gene: TRBJ2-5; CDR3 protein: CASSFGGGTQYF
V gene: TRBV7-2; J gene: TRBJ2-7; CDR3 protein: CASSSIPRQGYEQYF
V gene: TRBV5-6; J gene: TRBJ2-2; CDR3 protein: CASSLVGRQPYTGELFF
V gene: TRBV7-9; J gene: TRBJ2-7; CDR3 protein: CASSNKYEQYF
V gene: TRBV15; J gene: TRBJ2-7; CDR3 protein: CATSRETGQFNEQYF
V gene: TRBV20-1; J gene: TRBJ1-5; CDR3 protein: CSAKPAGRLNQPQHF
V gene: TRBV20-1; J gene: TRBJ1-5; CDR3 protein: CSASEGERNQPQHF
V gene: TRBV5-4; J gene: TRBJ2-1; CDR3 protein: CASSLSAGESYNEQFF
V gene: TRBV4-2; J gene: TRBJ2-1; CDR3 protein: CASSQALRSGGSSYNEQFF
V gene: TRBV29-1; J gene: TRBJ2-3; CDR3 protein: CSVEWQGAGDTQYF
V gene: TRBV5-6; J gene: TRBJ1-2; CDR3 protein: CASSLNTVKKFGGYTF
V gene: TRBV5-1; J gene: TRBJ1-2; CDR3 protein: CASSTRDREYSGYTF
V gene: TRBV6-5; J gene: TRBJ2-1; CDR3 protein: CASARDFYNEQFF
V gene: TRBV9; J gene: TRBJ1-1; CDR3 protein: CASSVARSLGDTEAFF
V gene: TRBV27; J gene: TRBJ2-3; CDR3 protein: CASSSGLDTDTQYF
V gene: TRBV11-3; J gene: TRBJ2-7; CDR3 protein: CASSSSRGGHTVSYEQYF
V gene: TRBV30; J gene: TRBJ2-1; CDR3 protein: CAWSVRGFGGASYNEQFF
V gene: TRBV6-1; J gene: TRBJ2-6; CDR3 protein: CASSTRQGNLNVLTF
V gene: TRBV10-3; J gene: TRBJ2-1; CDR3 protein: CACGTSYNEQFF
V gene: TRBV11-1; J gene: TRBJ2-1; CDR3 protein: CASSSPQLASFQYNEQFF
V gene: TRBV7-9; J gene: TRBJ2-3; CDR3 protein: CASSLRGLTDTQYF
V gene: TRBV5-1; J gene: TRBJ2-5; CDR3 protein: CASSEASGREQETQYF
V gene: TRBV6-6; J gene: TRBJ2-3; CDR3 protein: CASSYDSTDTQYF
V gene: TRBV21-1; J gene: TRBJ2-4; CDR3 protein: CASSKLAGAKNIQYF
V gene: TRBV6-2/TRBV6-3; J gene: TRBJ1-5; CDR3 protein: CASSPGAHQPQHF
V gene: TRBV6-2/TRBV6-3; J gene: TRBJ2-4; CDR3 protein: CASSRTGAKNIQYF
V gene: TRBV12-3/TRBV12-4; J gene: TRBJ2-1; CDR3 protein: CASSFFVGGGQFF